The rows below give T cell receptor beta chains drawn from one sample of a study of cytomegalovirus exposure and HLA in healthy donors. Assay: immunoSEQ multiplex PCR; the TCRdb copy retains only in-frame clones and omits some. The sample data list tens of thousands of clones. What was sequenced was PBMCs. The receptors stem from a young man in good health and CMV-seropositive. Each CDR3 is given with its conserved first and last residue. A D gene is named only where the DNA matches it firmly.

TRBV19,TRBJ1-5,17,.,CASSIRTWGGGNQPQHF,TGTGCCAGTAGTATAAGGACTTGGGGAGGGGGCAATCAGCCCCAGCATTTT
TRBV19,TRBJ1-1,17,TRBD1,CASRPGQGFYSNTEAFF,TGTGCCAGTCGGCCGGGACAGGGGTTTTACTCGAACACTGAAGCTTTCTTT
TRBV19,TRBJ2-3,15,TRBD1,CASSPGTGLTDTQYF,TGTGCCAGTAGTCCAGGGACAGGGCTGACAGATACGCAGTATTTT
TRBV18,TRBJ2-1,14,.,CASSPLRQYNEQFF,TGTGCCAGCTCACCCCTAAGACAATACAATGAGCAGTTCTTC
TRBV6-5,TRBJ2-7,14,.,CASSLPQGIGEQYF,TGTGCCAGCAGTCTCCCCCAGGGAATCGGCGAGCAGTACTTC
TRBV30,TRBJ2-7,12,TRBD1,CAWDRDQYEQYF,TGTGCCTGGGACAGGGACCAGTACGAGCAGTACTTC
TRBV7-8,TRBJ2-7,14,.,CASSLGSSVYEQYF,TGTGCCAGCAGCTTAGGGAGTTCGGTCTACGAGCAGTACTTC
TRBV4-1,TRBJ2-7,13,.,CASSQGSGYEQYF,TGCGCCAGCAGCCAAGGTAGCGGCTACGAGCAGTACTTC
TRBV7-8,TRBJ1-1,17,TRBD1,CASSPPGTGSRSTEAFF,TGTGCCAGCAGCCCTCCCGGGACAGGGAGCCGATCCACTGAAGCTTTCTTT
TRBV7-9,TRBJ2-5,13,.,CASSSGFAETQYF,TGTGCCAGCAGCTCAGGGTTTGCGGAGACCCAGTACTTC
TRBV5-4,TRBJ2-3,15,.,CASSLAIGSTDKQYF,TGTGCCAGCAGCTTGGCGATCGGGAGCACAGATAAGCAGTATTTT
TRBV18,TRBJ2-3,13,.,CASSPPGVDTQYF,TGTGCCAGCTCACCACCCGGGGTGGATACGCAGTATTTT
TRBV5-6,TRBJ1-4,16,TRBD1,CASSLAMGQGNEKLFF,TGTGCCAGCAGCTTGGCCATGGGACAGGGGAATGAAAAACTGTTTTTT
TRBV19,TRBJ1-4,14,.,CASKGVGTNEKLFF,TGTGCCAGTAAGGGGGTAGGGACTAATGAAAAACTGTTTTTT
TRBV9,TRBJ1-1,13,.,CASSEGGGTEAFF,TGTGCCAGCAGCGAGGGGGGGGGCACTGAAGCTTTCTTT
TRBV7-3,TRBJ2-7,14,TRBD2,CASSLGSGSYEQYF,TGTGCCAGCAGCTTGGGAAGCGGGAGCTACGAGCAGTACTTC
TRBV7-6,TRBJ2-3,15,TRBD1,CASSGQGGLADTQYF,TGTGCCAGCAGCGGACAGGGGGGTTTAGCAGATACGCAGTATTTT
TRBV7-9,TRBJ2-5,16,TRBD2,CASSVGTSGAQETQYF,TGTGCCAGCAGCGTAGGGACTAGCGGGGCCCAAGAGACCCAGTACTTC
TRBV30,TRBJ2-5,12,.,CAWSVLGETQYF,TGTGCCTGGAGTGTACTTGGAGAGACCCAGTACTTC
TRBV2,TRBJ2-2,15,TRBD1,CASNRDSSNTGELFF,TGTGCCAGCAACCGGGACAGTTCGAACACCGGGGAGCTGTTTTTT
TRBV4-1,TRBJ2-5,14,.,CASSQRTSQETQYF,TGCGCCAGCAGCCAACGGACTTCCCAGGAGACCCAGTACTTC
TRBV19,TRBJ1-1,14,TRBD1,CASSHRGPNTEAFF,TGTGCCAGTAGCCACAGGGGCCCGAACACTGAAGCTTTCTTT
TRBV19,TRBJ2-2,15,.,CASSRTALYTGELFF,TGTGCCAGTAGTAGGACTGCTCTCTACACCGGGGAGCTGTTTTTT
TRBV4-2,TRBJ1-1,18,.,CASSQDLFSNRVLAEAFF,TGTGCCAGCAGCCAAGATCTTTTCTCAAACAGGGTCCTCGCTGAAGCTTTCTTT
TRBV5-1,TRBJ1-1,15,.,CASSFGDRLNTEAFF,TGCGCCAGCAGCTTCGGAGACAGACTGAACACTGAAGCTTTCTTT
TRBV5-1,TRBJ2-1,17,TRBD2,CASSTASGGSSDNEQFF,TGCGCCAGCAGCACCGCTAGCGGGGGGAGCTCCGACAATGAGCAGTTCTTC
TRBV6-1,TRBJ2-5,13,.,CASTESLLETQYF,TGTGCCAGCACCGAGAGCCTATTGGAGACCCAGTACTTC
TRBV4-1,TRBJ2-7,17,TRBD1,CASSHSTGQLSSYEQYF,TGCGCCAGCAGCCACTCGACAGGGCAGTTGAGTTCCTACGAGCAGTACTTC
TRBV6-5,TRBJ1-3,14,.,CASSSGARGNTIYF,TGTGCCAGCAGCTCAGGGGCCCGAGGAAACACCATATATTTT
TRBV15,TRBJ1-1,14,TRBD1,CATKDRGGGTEAFF,TGTGCCACCAAAGACAGGGGTGGGGGAACTGAAGCTTTCTTT
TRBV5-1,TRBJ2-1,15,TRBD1,CASSPNTGAYNEQFF,TGCGCCAGCAGCCCAAATACAGGGGCCTACAATGAGCAGTTCTTC
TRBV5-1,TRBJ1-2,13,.,CASSSGVDYGYTF,TGCGCCAGCAGTTCAGGGGTGGACTATGGCTACACCTTC
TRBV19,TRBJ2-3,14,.,CASSIAGVPTTQYF,TGTGCCAGTAGTATAGCGGGGGTCCCGACTACGCAGTATTTT
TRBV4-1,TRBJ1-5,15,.,CASSQDGQLNQPQHF,TGCGCCAGCAGCCAAGACGGACAGCTCAATCAGCCCCAGCATTTT
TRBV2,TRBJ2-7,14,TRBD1,CASRGTGGPYEQYF,TGTGCCAGCAGGGGGACAGGGGGCCCCTACGAGCAGTACTTC